The sequence of this TCR beta chain was determined in a study of STAT5B mutations in CD4+ large granular lymphocyte leukemia. General study results and limits: Less than 30% of private leukemic clonotypes occurred rarely in other patients' non-leukemic repertoires. Top patient clones used TRBV06 genes more often: 8/27 versus 2/35 in controls.

V was trimmed by 6 bases and J by 4 bases, leaving 9 bases between them. Germline V lookup: CDR1 ENHRY, CDR2 SYGVKD. The CDR3 spans 13 residues. Sequencing was at survey level. In the original analysis: A productive frequency of 2.59 x 10-5 was the lowest detectable. Here immunoSEQ multiplex PCR was the method, and the copy in TCRdb shows in-frame clones only, minus some. The V and J calls and the clone size are those of that table, but D and trimming were determined from the DNA. This sample has around 37,000 clones, with about 80% found just once. On this clone: Its cognate antigen is unknown.

The TCR comes from a human donor in good health. The material sequenced was CD4+ T cells from blood buffy coats. V usage is TRBV10-3 and J usage is TRBJ1-4; D unresolved. The CDR3 DNA sequence: TGTGCCATCAGGTCACAGATTAATGAAAAACTGTTTTTT. This sequence encodes CAIRSQINEKLFF.